These T cell receptor beta chains were read from a single sample in a study of chemoradiotherapy in HPV16-positive cancers. Only in-frame clones appear in the TCRdb table, and some are missing; sequencing was by immunoSEQ multiplex PCR. This table has roughly 1,800 clones, over 65% appearing once. Sequences were derived from tumor tissue, sampled from a patient who underwent chemoradiotherapy. Receptors were obtained from a human donor with HPV-associated anogenital cancer. CDR3s include the opening cysteine and the closing phenylalanine or tryptophan. Each record gives: J gene, clone size, V gene, D gene, CDR3 DNA, CDR3 protein. A D gene is named only where the DNA matches it firmly. Rows give clone size only sometimes, using once, few, many, or a class for an expanded clone.

>TRBJ2-1|NA|TRBV5-1|TRBD2
TGCGCCAGCAGCTTAGCTAGCGGGTTTAACAATGAACAGTTCTTC
CASSLASGFNNEQFF
>TRBJ2-2|NA|TRBV30|NA
TGTGCCTGGACCCGGCTCGCGAATACCGGGGAGCTGTTTTTT
CAWTRLANTGELFF
>TRBJ2-2|few|TRBV5-1|NA
TGCGCCAGCAGTTCTGGGCAGGGAAGCACCGGGGAGCTGTTTTTT
CASSSGQGSTGELFF
>TRBJ2-3|NA|TRBV9|NA
TGTGCCAGCAGCGTACTCGGTAGGATTGGCACAGATACGCAGTATTTT
CASSVLGRIGTDTQYF
>TRBJ2-1|NA|TRBV15|TRBD2
TGTGCCACCAGCAGACTCGCCCTTGCGGGGGCCTACAATGAGCAGTTCTTC
CATSRLALAGAYNEQFF
>TRBJ1-1|large|TRBV10-2|NA
TGCGCCACCTCCCCACTAAACACTGAAGCTTTCTTT
CATSPLNTEAFF
>TRBJ2-1|NA|TRBV27|NA
TGTGCCAGCAGATTCAAGGGGAGCTCCTACAATGAGCAGTTCTTC
CASRFKGSSYNEQFF
>TRBJ2-1|NA|TRBV5-6|TRBD1
TGTGCCAGCAGCTTGGTAGGGGGCGATGAGCAGTTCTTC
CASSLVGGDEQFF
>TRBJ2-5|few|TRBV29-1|NA
TGCAGCGTTCGGGGGGCCCAAGAGACCCAGTACTTC
CSVRGAQETQYF
>TRBJ2-5|NA|TRBV4-3|TRBD2
TGCGCCAGCAGCCAAGATTGGGGGGAGGGCCTGGAGACCCAGTACTTC
CASSQDWGEGLETQYF
>TRBJ2-2|NA|TRBV29-1|TRBD2
TGCAGCGTCAAGACTAGCGCCCGGGAGCTGTTTTTT
CSVKTSARELFF
>TRBJ1-6|NA|TRBV4-3|TRBD1
TGCGCCAGCAGCCACGGGGACAGGGCGTTTTCACCCCTCCACTTT
CASSHGDRAFSPLHF
>TRBJ2-7|NA|TRBV7-3|NA
TGTGCCAGCAGCTCTGGACCGGGCTACGAGCAGTACTTC
CASSSGPGYEQYF
>TRBJ1-6|NA|TRBV6-5|NA
TGTGCCAGCAGAACTACTCCCCACCATAATTCACCCCTCCACTTT
CASRTTPHHNSPLHF
>TRBJ2-3|NA|TRBV7-9|NA
TGTGCCAGCATCCAGACAGGGGAGGGGGGAACAGATACGCAGTATTTT
CASIQTGEGGTDTQYF
>TRBJ1-1|NA|TRBV5-8|TRBD1
TGTGCCAGCAGCTTGGTAATCGACAGGGACACTGAAGCTTTCTTT
CASSLVIDRDTEAFF
>TRBJ2-7|NA|TRBV11-3|NA
TGTGCCAGCAGCTTAAGGGACATCTACGAGCAGTACTTC
CASSLRDIYEQYF
>TRBJ2-5|NA|TRBV7-2|TRBD2
TGTGCCAGCAGCGACCTCCCGACTAGCGGGAGAATAAAGACCCAGTACTTC
CASSDLPTSGRIKTQYF
>TRBJ2-1|once|TRBV7-6|TRBD2
TGTGCCAGCAGCTTAGCTGGGGCTAGCGGGATATACAATGAGCAGTTCTTC
CASSLAGASGIYNEQFF
>TRBJ2-5|NA|TRBV18|TRBD1
TGTGCCAGCTCGCCGACAGGGTTTTACGAGACCCAGTACTTC
CASSPTGFYETQYF
>TRBJ2-7|NA|TRBV5-1|NA
TGCGCCAGCACCGTTACTGACCCGGGGTACGAGCAGTACTTC
CASTVTDPGYEQYF
>TRBJ2-2|NA|TRBV5-1|NA
TGCGCCAGCAGCAAGGACGGCCCGAACACCGGGGAGCTGTTTTTT
CASSKDGPNTGELFF
>TRBJ1-2|NA|TRBV19|NA
TGTGCCAGTAGTTGGGGCACGAACTATGGCTACACCTTC
CASSWGTNYGYTF
>TRBJ2-5|NA|TRBV19|TRBD2
TGTGCCAGTAGTAACTCAGCGGCGGGAGGAACCCAGTACTTC
CASSNSAAGGTQYF
>TRBJ2-7|NA|TRBV6-1|NA
TGTGCCAGCACCCAGCGGAGCAGGTACGAGCAGTACTTC
CASTQRSRYEQYF
>TRBJ2-2|NA|TRBV18|TRBD2
TGTGTAACTGCGACTAGCGGAGACACCGGGGAGCTGTTTTTT
CVTATSGDTGELFF
>TRBJ2-5|few|TRBV30|TRBD2
TGTGCCTCGGGGACTAGCGGGCCCTCACAAGAGACCCAGTACTTC
CASGTSGPSQETQYF
>TRBJ2-1|NA|TRBV19|NA
TGTGCCAGTAGTATATCGGGGGCCCGAGAGCAGTTCTTC
CASSISGAREQFF
>TRBJ1-2|once|TRBV4-2|NA
TGTGCCAGCAGCAGCCAGAGTGGTAAAGGCTACACCTTC
CASSSQSGKGYTF
>TRBJ1-2|NA|TRBV29-1|NA
TGCAGCGTTTCCCTGGGAGGCTACACCTTC
CSVSLGGYTF
>TRBJ2-1|NA|TRBV5-1|TRBD1
TGCGCCAGCAGCTTTGGAACAGGGGCCCAGTTCTTC
CASSFGTGAQFF
>TRBJ2-7|NA|TRBV10-3|NA
TGTGCCATCAGTAATCCCCGTAGGGCCTACGAGCAGTACTTC
CAISNPRRAYEQYF
>TRBJ2-1|NA|TRBV27|TRBD2
TGTGCCAGTTCGAGTAGACTAGCGGGGAACAATGAGCAGTTCTTC
CASSSRLAGNNEQFF
>TRBJ2-7|few|TRBV5-1|NA
TGCGCCAGCAGCTTGGTGGGGGGCTCGTACGAGCAGTACTTC
CASSLVGGSYEQYF
>TRBJ2-1|once|TRBV11-2|TRBD2
TGTGCCAGCAGCAAGGCCCGAATTTTAGCGGGAAACGAGCAGTTCTTC
CASSKARILAGNEQFF
>TRBJ2-6|NA|TRBV27|NA
TGTGCCAGCAGTTTTTTTTCTGGGGCCAACGTCCTGACTTTC
CASSFFSGANVLTF
>TRBJ1-5|NA|TRBV2|TRBD1
TGTGCCAGCAGGCCAGGGGGAAGCAATCAGCCCCAGCATTTT
CASRPGGSNQPQHF
>TRBJ2-3|few|TRBV11-2|TRBD1
TGTGCCAGCAGCTTAGTCGGGACAGTCGGAGATACGCAGTATTTT
CASSLVGTVGDTQYF
>TRBJ1-6|NA|TRBV4-3|TRBD1
TGCGCCAGCAGCCAAGATACGGGGACAGGGGGATCACCCCTCCACTTT
CASSQDTGTGGSPLHF
>TRBJ1-2|once|TRBV19|NA
TGTGCCAGTAGTATAAGTAGTACAAATGGCTACACCTTC
CASSISSTNGYTF
>TRBJ2-5|once|TRBV11-2|NA
TGTGCCAGCAGTCCAGCCGGGGCGGACCAAGAGACCCAGTACTTC
CASSPAGADQETQYF
>TRBJ2-2|NA|TRBV2|NA
TGTGCCAGCAGTGACGGAAAAGTTCTCCCCGGGGAGCTGTTTTTT
CASSDGKVLPGELFF
>TRBJ2-7|NA|TRBV7-2|NA
TGTGCCAGCAGCCCATACGGACACTACGAGCAGTACTTC
CASSPYGHYEQYF
>TRBJ1-1|once|TRBV5-6|NA
TGTGCCAGCAGCTTGCGACAGAATATGAACACTGAAGCTTTCTTT
CASSLRQNMNTEAFF
>TRBJ1-5|NA|TRBV7-9|NA
TGTGCCAGCAGCTTAGAATTTCAGCCCCAGCATTTT
CASSLEFQPQHF
>TRBJ2-7|NA|TRBV4-3|NA
TGCGCCAGCAGCCACCCACCCTCACCGGGACCCAACGAGCAGTACTTC
CASSHPPSPGPNEQYF
>TRBJ1-1|few|TRBV5-1|TRBD1
TGCGCCAGCAGCGGACAGGGTACTGGCACTGAAGCTTTCTTT
CASSGQGTGTEAFF
>TRBJ2-3|NA|TRBV5-8|TRBD1
TGTGCCAGCACGGATGGGACAGGGGCCACAGATACGCAGTATTTT
CASTDGTGATDTQYF
>TRBJ2-1|NA|TRBV12-2|NA
TGTGCAAGTCGCTTAGTTCCCTTCGGGGGGGACTCCAGCTCCTACAATGAGCAGTTCTTC
CASRLVPFGGDSSSYNEQFF
>TRBJ2-6|NA|TRBV9|NA
TGTGCCAGCAGTGTCCTCTCTGGGGCCAACGTCCTGACTTTC
CASSVLSGANVLTF
>TRBJ2-7|NA|TRBV2|NA
TGTGCCAGCAGTGAGAGACCCGACCCCTCCTACGAGCAGTACTTC
CASSERPDPSYEQYF
>TRBJ2-5|NA|TRBV5-1|NA
TGCGCCAGCAGCTTGGCCCGACAGGCACTCGGCCAAGAGACCCAGTACTTC
CASSLARQALGQETQYF
>TRBJ1-2|NA|TRBV6-1|TRBD1
TGTGCCACCGGGACAGCAAATCAACTGATCTATGGCTACACCTTC
CATGTANQLIYGYTF
>TRBJ1-1|NA|TRBV6-5|NA
TGTGCCAGCACCGACAGGAACACTGAAGCTTTCTTT
CASTDRNTEAFF
>TRBJ1-1|NA|TRBV29-1|NA
TGCAGCGCCAAACAGGGTTGGGGGATGAACACTGAAGCTTTCTTT
CSAKQGWGMNTEAFF
>TRBJ1-5|NA|TRBV11-2|TRBD1
TGTGCCAGCAGCTTAGGGTCAGGCAGGGGGCATCAGCCCCAGCATTTT
CASSLGSGRGHQPQHF
>TRBJ1-2|NA|TRBV19|NA
TGTGCCAGTAGTCTGCGCCCCGAGGGGTCCTATGGCTACACCTTC
CASSLRPEGSYGYTF